These T cell receptor beta chains were read from a single sample in a study of shared clonotypes between healthy human individuals. TCRdb keeps only in-frame clones here, not all; method: immunoSEQ multiplex PCR. The sample records 110,000 or so clones, about 71% being singletons. Sequencing was carried out using memory CD8+ T cells sorted from blood. The receptors here all came from a young woman in good health. Each CDR3 is given with its conserved first and last residue. Each record gives: clone size, V gene, D gene, J gene, CDR3 DNA, CDR3 protein. D genes are given only for firm matches. Part of the rows lack a size; the others show once, few, many or a class for expanded clones.

>NA|TRBV5-1|TRBD2|TRBJ2-1
TGCGCCAGCAGCTTGGCCCTAGCGGGAGGTGAGCAGTTCTTC
CASSLALAGGEQFF
>NA|TRBV5-1|TRBD1|TRBJ2-1
TGCGCCAGCAGCATCGACAGGGTCTCCTACAATGAGCAGTTCTTC
CASSIDRVSYNEQFF
>NA|TRBV11-3|TRBD2|TRBJ2-2
TGTGCCAGCAGCTTAGAGGGACTAGCGGGAGAGGGCACCGGGGAGCTGTTTTTT
CASSLEGLAGEGTGELFF
>NA|TRBV1|NA|TRBJ1-2
TGCACCAGCAGCCGGATTGTTGTGCGAAAGACCTATGGCTACACCTTC
CTSSRIVVRKTYGYTF
>NA|TRBV7-2|TRBD1|TRBJ1-5
TGTGCCAGCAGCTTAAAGAGCCGGACAGGGGACTATCAGCCCCAGCATTTT
CASSLKSRTGDYQPQHF
>many|TRBV9|TRBD1|TRBJ1-2
TGTGCCAGCAGCATTGGGACAGGGGATAACTATGGCTACACCTTC
CASSIGTGDNYGYTF
>NA|TRBV6-5|TRBD2|TRBJ2-1
TGTGCCAGCAGCGGGACTAGCGACAATGAGCAGTTCTTC
CASSGTSDNEQFF
>many|TRBV25-1|NA|TRBJ2-2
TGTGCCAGCAGTGATTGGGGACCCAGTCCAACCGGGGAGCTGTTTTTT
CASSDWGPSPTGELFF
>NA|TRBV28|NA|TRBJ2-7
TGTGCCAGCAGTTTAACGGAATACTACGAGCAGTACTTC
CASSLTEYYEQYF
>few|TRBV21-1|NA|TRBJ2-2
TGTGCCAGCAGCAAGAGACGCACTCCTTCCACCGGGGAGCTGTTTTTT
CASSKRRTPSTGELFF
>many|TRBV27|TRBD1|TRBJ2-7
TGTGCCAGCAGCTTACCGGGACAGACCTACGAGCAGTACTTC
CASSLPGQTYEQYF
>NA|TRBV7-6|TRBD2|TRBJ2-2
TGTGCCAGCAGCCTGACTAGCTTGAACACCGGGGAGCTGTTTTTT
CASSLTSLNTGELFF
>NA|TRBV9|NA|TRBJ1-1
TGTGCCAGCAGCGTAAGCCAGGGGAACACTGAAGCTTTCTTT
CASSVSQGNTEAFF
>few|TRBV19|NA|TRBJ2-2
TGTGCCAGTAGTCCAAGACAGACGGACCCCGCGAACACCGGGGAGCTGTTTTTT
CASSPRQTDPANTGELFF
>NA|TRBV2|NA|TRBJ2-7
TGTGCCAACCGGGACTTGGGAACCTACGAGCAGTACTTC
CANRDLGTYEQYF
>many|TRBV6-4|NA|TRBJ2-2
TGTGCCAGCAGTGACCAGGACAGCGTAAACACCGGGGAGCTGTTTTTT
CASSDQDSVNTGELFF
>NA|TRBV2|NA|TRBJ2-3
TGTGCCAGCAGTGAAGACGGCGGGACCACCTACTGGGATACGCAGTATTTT
CASSEDGGTTYWDTQYF
>NA|TRBV5-4|TRBD1|TRBJ2-7
TGTGCCAGCAGAAAACAGGGGGTGGGGTCCTACGAGCAGTACTTC
CASRKQGVGSYEQYF
>NA|TRBV6-6|TRBD2|TRBJ2-1
TGTGCCAGCAGTGCGCCTAGCGGGGGCTACAATGAGCAGTTCTTC
CASSAPSGGYNEQFF
>once|TRBV4-2|NA|TRBJ1-1
TGTGCCAGCAGGCGTAAGACTATGAACACTGAAGCTTTCTTT
CASRRKTMNTEAFF
>NA|TRBV27|TRBD1|TRBJ2-7
TGTGCCAGCACCCCGTGGACAGGCAGCGAGCAGTACTTC
CASTPWTGSEQYF
>NA|TRBV6-1|TRBD2|TRBJ2-7
TGTGCCAGCAGTGAACTAGCGGGAAACTACGAGCAGTACTTC
CASSELAGNYEQYF
>NA|TRBV5-8|TRBD2|TRBJ2-1
TGTGCCAGCAGCTTGTTTGCGGGAGGGTACAATGAGCAGTTCTTC
CASSLFAGGYNEQFF
>NA|TRBV6-4|NA|TRBJ2-2
TGTGCCAGCAGTGAGAACGAGGACACCGGGGAGCTGTTTTTT
CASSENEDTGELFF
>few|TRBV27|TRBD1|TRBJ1-5
TGTGCCAGCAGTCCGGGGACAGGACTGAATCAGCCCCAGCATTTT
CASSPGTGLNQPQHF
>NA|TRBV6-5|TRBD2|TRBJ2-7
TGTGCCAGCAGTCCTGATATAGCGGGAGGGGTCGAGCAGTACTTC
CASSPDIAGGVEQYF
>NA|TRBV2|NA|TRBJ2-7
TGTGCCAGCAGTATCGTAGCGGCCCCTGTTAATGAGCAGTACTTC
CASSIVAAPVNEQYF
>NA|TRBV7-3|TRBD1|TRBJ2-2
TGTGCCAGCAGCTTATCCCCGACAGGGGGTATCGGGGAGCTGTTTTTT
CASSLSPTGGIGELFF
>many|TRBV6-4|TRBD1|TRBJ2-6
TGTGCCAGCAGTGACGGACAGGCTGCCGGGGCCAACGTCCTGACTTTC
CASSDGQAAGANVLTF
>NA|TRBV6-5|TRBD1|TRBJ1-2
TGTGCCAGCAGTCCACAGGGGGTCTATGGCTACACCTTC
CASSPQGVYGYTF
>NA|TRBV29-1|TRBD1|TRBJ1-5
TGCAGCGTTGGGACAGGGGAAGGCGGGGCCCAGCATTTT
CSVGTGEGGAQHF
>NA|TRBV7-8|TRBD1|TRBJ1-1
TGTGCCAGCAGCTTGTCCGACAGGGGAGGCACTGAAGCTTTCTTT
CASSLSDRGGTEAFF
>NA|TRBV19|NA|TRBJ1-3
TGTGCCAGTAGTGTCAGGGGATCTGGAAACACCATATATTTT
CASSVRGSGNTIYF
>NA|TRBV15|TRBD1|TRBJ1-4
TGTGCCACCAGCAGAGGGGGGACAGGGGGTTTTCTAGATGAAAAACTGTTTTTT
CATSRGGTGGFLDEKLFF
>NA|TRBV4-1|NA|TRBJ1-1
TGCGCCAGCAGCCAAGGGGAGTGGCATTCGGACACTGAAGCTTTCTTT
CASSQGEWHSDTEAFF
>many|TRBV11-3|NA|TRBJ2-1
TGTGCCAGCAGCTTAGATCTTCGGGACCCATACAATGAGCAGTTCTTC
CASSLDLRDPYNEQFF
>NA|TRBV4-1|TRBD1|TRBJ2-7
TGCGCCAGCAGCCCGGGACAGGGGAGGCCCTACGAGCAGTACTTC
CASSPGQGRPYEQYF
>NA|TRBV4-2|TRBD1|TRBJ2-7
TGTGCCAGCAGCTTGGCCGGGGACAGCTTCTCCTACGAGCAGTACTTC
CASSLAGDSFSYEQYF
>NA|TRBV11-1|NA|TRBJ2-6
TGTGCCAGCAGCCACGAGCTGACTGGGGCCAACGTCCTGACTTTC
CASSHELTGANVLTF
>many|TRBV6-4|TRBD2|TRBJ2-2
TGTGCCAGCAGTGACTTTGGGCTGGCGGGAGAGAACACCGGGGAGCTGTTTTTT
CASSDFGLAGENTGELFF
>NA|TRBV27|TRBD1|TRBJ2-1
TGTGCCAGCAGTTTCGACAGGGGGCAAGGTGAGCAGTTCTTC
CASSFDRGQGEQFF
>NA|TRBV5-4|NA|TRBJ2-7
TGTGCCAGCAGCTTGGGCTTCGGGTCCTACGAGCAGTACTTC
CASSLGFGSYEQYF